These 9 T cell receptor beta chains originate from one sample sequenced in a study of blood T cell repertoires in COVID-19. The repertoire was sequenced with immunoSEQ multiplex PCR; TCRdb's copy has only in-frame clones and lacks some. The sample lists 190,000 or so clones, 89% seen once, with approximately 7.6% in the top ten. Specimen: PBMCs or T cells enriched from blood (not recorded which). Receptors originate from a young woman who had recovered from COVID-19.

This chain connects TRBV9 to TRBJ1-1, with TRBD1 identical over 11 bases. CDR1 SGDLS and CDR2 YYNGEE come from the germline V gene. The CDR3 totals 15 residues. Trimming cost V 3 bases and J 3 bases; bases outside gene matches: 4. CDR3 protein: CASSARDRGDTEAFF. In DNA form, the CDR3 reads TGTGCCAGCAGCGCTAGGGACAGGGGGGACACTGAAGCTTTCTTT.

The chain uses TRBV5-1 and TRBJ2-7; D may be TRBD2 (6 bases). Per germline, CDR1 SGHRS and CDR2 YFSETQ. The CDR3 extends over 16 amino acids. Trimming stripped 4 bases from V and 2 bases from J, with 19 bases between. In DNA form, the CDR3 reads TGCGCCAGCAGCGCCTTGACCGGGACTTCGACCTACGAGCAGTACTTC. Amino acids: CASSALTGTSTYEQYF.

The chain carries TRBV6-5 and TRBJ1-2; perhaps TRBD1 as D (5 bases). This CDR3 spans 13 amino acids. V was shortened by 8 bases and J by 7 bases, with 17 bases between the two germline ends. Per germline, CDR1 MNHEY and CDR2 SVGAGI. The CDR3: CASLISWGGGYTF. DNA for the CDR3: TGTGCCAGCCTTATCTCCTGGGGGGGTGGCTACACCTTC.

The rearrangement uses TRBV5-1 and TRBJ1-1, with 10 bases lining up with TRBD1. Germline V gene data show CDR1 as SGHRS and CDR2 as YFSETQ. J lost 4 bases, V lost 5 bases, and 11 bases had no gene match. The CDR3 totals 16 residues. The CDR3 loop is CASRGQGVVGFTEAFF. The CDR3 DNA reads TGCGCCAGCAGAGGACAGGGGGTAGTCGGGTTCACTGAAGCTTTCTTT.

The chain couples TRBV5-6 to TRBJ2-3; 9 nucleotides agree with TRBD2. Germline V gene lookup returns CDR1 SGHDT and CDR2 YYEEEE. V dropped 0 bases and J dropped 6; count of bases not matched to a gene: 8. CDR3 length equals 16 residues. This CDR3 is CASSLAGLAGTDTQYF. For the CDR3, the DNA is TGTGCCAGCAGCTTGGCGGGGCTAGCGGGAACGGATACGCAGTATTTT.

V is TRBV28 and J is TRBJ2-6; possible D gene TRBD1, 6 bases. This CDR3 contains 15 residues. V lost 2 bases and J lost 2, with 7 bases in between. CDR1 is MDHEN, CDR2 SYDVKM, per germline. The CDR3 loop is CASSLNRAGANVLTF. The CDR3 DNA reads TGTGCCAGCAGTTTAAACAGGGCTGGGGCCAACGTCCTGACTTTC.

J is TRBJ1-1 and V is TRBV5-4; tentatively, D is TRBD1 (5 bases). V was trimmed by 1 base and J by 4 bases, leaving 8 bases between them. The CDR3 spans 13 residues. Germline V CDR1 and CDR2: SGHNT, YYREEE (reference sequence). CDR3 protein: CASSLSGGTEAFF. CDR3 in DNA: TGTGCCAGCAGCTTGTCGGGGGGCACTGAAGCTTTCTTT.

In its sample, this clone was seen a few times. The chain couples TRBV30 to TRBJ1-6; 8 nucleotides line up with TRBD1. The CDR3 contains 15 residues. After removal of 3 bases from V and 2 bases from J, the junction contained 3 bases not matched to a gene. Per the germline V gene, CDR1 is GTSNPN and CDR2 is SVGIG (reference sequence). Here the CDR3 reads CAWRDRVTYNSPLHF. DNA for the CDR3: TGTGCCTGGAGGGACAGGGTCACCTATAATTCACCCCTCCACTTT.

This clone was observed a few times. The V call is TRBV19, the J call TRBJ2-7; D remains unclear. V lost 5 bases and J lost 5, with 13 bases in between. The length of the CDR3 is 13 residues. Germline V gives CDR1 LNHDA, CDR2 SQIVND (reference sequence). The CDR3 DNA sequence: TGTGCCAGTAGTTTGACTCTAGTCGACGAGCAGTACTTC. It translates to CASSLTLVDEQYF. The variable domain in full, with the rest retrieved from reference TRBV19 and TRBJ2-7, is DGGITQSPKYLFRKEGQNVTLSCEQNLNHDAMYWYRQDPGQGLRLIYYSQIVNDFQKGDIAEGYSVSREKKESFPLTVTSAQKNPTAFYLCASSLTLVDEQYFGPGTRLTVT.